Following are 2 T cell receptor beta chains from one sample sequenced in a study of CD8+CD57+ T cells in acquired aplastic anemia. Genomic DNA was employed as the template in profiling TCR beta VDJ and CDR3. TCRdb ran MiXCR on the reads and lists one entry per CDR3 protein. Among some 190,000 distinct CDR3 sequences listed, roughly half were seen once. Sequencing input: sorted CD4+, CD8+, or CD8+CD57+ T cells (not recorded which) from PBMCs. The source is a human donor in good health, serving as a control.

J is TRBJ1-1 and V is TRBV7-7; D possibly corresponds to TRBD1 (5 bases). Germline V gene data show CDR1 as SSHAT and CDR2 as FNYEAQ (reference sequence). Trimming removed 4 bases from V and 10 bases from J, with 13 bases in between. This CDR3 is 12 amino acids long. The CDR3 reads CASSSGGVLAFF. The DNA for the CDR3 is TGTGCCAGCAGCTCGGGGGGGGTCTTAGCTTTCTTT.

The chain is built from TRBV7-2 and TRBJ1-6, with a weak D call TRBD1 (6 bases). The CDR3 contains 13 residues. The germline V gene encodes CDR1 SGHTA and CDR2 FQGNSA. Trimming took off 2 bases at V and 10 bases at J, with 9 bases between the two ends. The DNA for the CDR3 is TGTGCCAGCAGCTTATACAGGGACTCACCCCTCCACTTT. Amino acid sequence: CASSLYRDSPLHF.